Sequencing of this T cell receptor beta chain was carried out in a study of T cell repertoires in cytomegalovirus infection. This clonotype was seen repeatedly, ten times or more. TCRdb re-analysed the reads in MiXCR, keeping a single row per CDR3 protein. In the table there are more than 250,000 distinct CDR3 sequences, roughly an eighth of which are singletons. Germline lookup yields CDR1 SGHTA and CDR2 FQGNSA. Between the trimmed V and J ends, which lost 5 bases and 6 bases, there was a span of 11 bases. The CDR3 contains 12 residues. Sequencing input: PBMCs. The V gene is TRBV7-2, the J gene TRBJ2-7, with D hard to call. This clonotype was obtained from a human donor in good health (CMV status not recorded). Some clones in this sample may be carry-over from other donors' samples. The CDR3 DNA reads TGTGCCAGCAGCACCACTATGCCCGAGCAGTACTTC. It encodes CASSTTMPEQYF.